These T cell receptor beta chains were read from a single sample in a study of cytomegalovirus exposure and HLA in healthy donors. Some clones are missing from TCRdb's copy, which holds only in-frame ones; the method was immunoSEQ multiplex PCR. Of approximately 230,000 clones listed, more than 75% were seen once; the top ten hold about 12%. The sample consisted of PBMCs. The receptors come from a man younger than 35 in good health and CMV-seropositive. Both conserved end residues are part of each CDR3. D genes are given only for firm matches. Size is stated for part of the rows, as once, few or many counts, or as a class when the clone is expanded.

J: TRBJ2-7
size: .
D: .
V: TRBV27
CDR3: CASSYLGRGTYEQYF
DNA: TGTGCCAGCAGTTACCTTGGGCGAGGCACCTACGAGCAGTACTTC

J: TRBJ2-7
size: .
D: .
V: TRBV5-5
CDR3: CASSESDSYEQYF
DNA: TGTGCCAGCAGCGAAAGCGACAGCTACGAGCAGTACTTC

J: TRBJ2-1
size: .
D: .
V: TRBV2
CDR3: CASRTLFGTWGEKQFF
DNA: TGTGCCAGCAGAACCCTTTTCGGGACATGGGGCGAAAAGCAGTTCTTC

J: TRBJ1-1
size: .
D: .
V: TRBV27
CDR3: CASSYSGLNTEAFF
DNA: TGTGCCAGCAGTTATTCCGGATTGAACACTGAAGCTTTCTTT

J: TRBJ2-5
size: once
D: TRBD1
V: TRBV29-1
CDR3: CGVYGQEETQYF
DNA: TGCGGAGTATATGGACAGGAAGAGACCCAGTACTTC

J: TRBJ2-4
size: .
D: TRBD1
V: TRBV5-1
CDR3: CASSLAGTGAPIQYF
DNA: TGCGCCAGCAGCTTGGCCGGGACAGGGGCTCCTATTCAGTACTTC

J: TRBJ1-1
size: .
D: TRBD1
V: TRBV27
CDR3: CASSSTGGNTEAFF
DNA: TGTGCCAGCAGTTCGACAGGGGGGAATACTGAAGCTTTCTTT

J: TRBJ2-7
size: .
D: TRBD1
V: TRBV30
CDR3: CAWSPGQGWQYF
DNA: TGTGCCTGGAGTCCCGGACAGGGGTGGCAGTACTTC

J: TRBJ1-1
size: .
D: .
V: TRBV2
CDR3: CASIVDLVNTEAFF
DNA: TGTGCCAGCATCGTTGACCTGGTTAACACTGAAGCTTTCTTT

J: TRBJ2-5
size: .
D: .
V: TRBV13
CDR3: CASSTWDGEETQYF
DNA: TGTGCCAGCAGCACCTGGGACGGGGAAGAGACCCAGTACTTC

J: TRBJ1-5
size: once
D: .
V: TRBV27
CDR3: CASSLSGIYSNQPQHF
DNA: TGTGCCAGCAGTTTATCGGGCATATATAGCAATCAGCCCCAGCATTTT

J: TRBJ2-7
size: few
D: .
V: TRBV10-3
CDR3: CAISESFNEQYF
DNA: TGTGCCATCAGTGAGTCTTTTAACGAGCAGTACTTC

J: TRBJ2-5
size: .
D: TRBD1
V: TRBV7-9
CDR3: CASSRLAGTGLGETQYF
DNA: TGTGCCAGCAGCCGGCTGGCAGGGACAGGGTTAGGGGAGACCCAGTACTTC

J: TRBJ1-4
size: .
D: .
V: TRBV2
CDR3: CASSGGRGANEKLFF
DNA: TGTGCCAGCAGCGGTGGGAGGGGGGCTAATGAAAAACTGTTTTTT

J: TRBJ2-7
size: once
D: TRBD2
V: TRBV4-1
CDR3: CASSQIRTSGRPILYEQYF
DNA: TGCGCCAGCAGCCAGATTAGGACTAGCGGGAGGCCAATCCTCTACGAGCAGTACTTC

J: TRBJ2-5
size: .
D: TRBD2
V: TRBV6-5
CDR3: CASSSGLAGAQETQYF
DNA: TGTGCCAGCAGTTCCGGACTAGCGGGCGCCCAAGAGACCCAGTACTTC

J: TRBJ2-4
size: .
D: .
V: TRBV7-2
CDR3: CASSLSTLAKNIQYF
DNA: TGTGCCAGCAGCTTATCAACCTTAGCCAAAAACATTCAGTACTTC

J: TRBJ1-1
size: .
D: .
V: TRBV6-1
CDR3: CASSEAARVATEAFF
DNA: TGTGCCAGCAGTGAAGCCGCCAGGGTGGCCACTGAAGCTTTCTTT

J: TRBJ1-4
size: .
D: .
V: TRBV6-1
CDR3: CASRPGRLNEKLFF
DNA: TGTGCCAGCAGACCGGGACGGCTTAATGAAAAACTGTTTTTT

J: TRBJ2-7
size: .
D: TRBD1
V: TRBV13
CDR3: CASSFGDLGQGTHEQYF
DNA: TGTGCCAGCAGCTTTGGGGACTTGGGACAGGGAACCCACGAGCAGTACTTC

J: TRBJ2-1
size: once
D: TRBD2
V: TRBV11-2
CDR3: CASRPPRPGRGTYNEQFF
DNA: TGTGCCAGCAGGCCCCCCCGCCCCGGGAGGGGAACCTACAATGAGCAGTTCTTC

J: TRBJ2-7
size: .
D: .
V: TRBV6-1
CDR3: CASSPGRSYEQYF
DNA: TGTGCCAGCAGCCCTGGACGGTCCTACGAGCAGTACTTC

J: TRBJ2-7
size: once
D: TRBD1
V: TRBV7-9
CDR3: CASSPTGLEEQYF
DNA: TGTGCCAGCAGCCCGACAGGGCTAGAGGAGCAGTACTTC

J: TRBJ1-1
size: .
D: TRBD1
V: TRBV6-5
CDR3: CASSNLTGVNTEAFF
DNA: TGTGCCAGCAGTAACCTGACAGGGGTGAACACTGAAGCTTTCTTT

J: TRBJ1-1
size: .
D: TRBD1
V: TRBV19
CDR3: CASSTGGRGRTEAFF
DNA: TGTGCCAGTAGTACAGGGGGCCGGGGAAGGACTGAAGCTTTCTTT

J: TRBJ2-1
size: .
D: .
V: TRBV19
CDR3: CASSIGVLHNEQFF
DNA: TGTGCCAGTAGTATTGGGGTCCTGCACAATGAGCAGTTCTTC

J: TRBJ2-1
size: .
D: TRBD1
V: TRBV6-1
CDR3: CASSDGQGYNEQFF
DNA: TGTGCCAGCAGTGACGGACAGGGATACAATGAGCAGTTCTTC

J: TRBJ2-1
size: .
D: .
V: TRBV14
CDR3: CASSPSMWTYNEQFF
DNA: TGTGCCAGCAGCCCCTCTATGTGGACCTACAATGAGCAGTTCTTC

J: TRBJ2-1
size: .
D: TRBD2
V: TRBV12-5
CDR3: CASGLRRESIQNEQFF
DNA: TGTGCTAGTGGTTTAAGGCGGGAGAGTATACAAAATGAGCAGTTCTTC

J: TRBJ1-5
size: .
D: .
V: TRBV18
CDR3: CASSLGTQPQHF
DNA: TGTGCCAGCTCGCTGGGAACTCAGCCCCAGCATTTT

J: TRBJ1-1
size: .
D: .
V: TRBV6-1
CDR3: CASSEEAGGLTEAFF
DNA: TGTGCCAGCAGTGAAGAAGCAGGAGGGCTTACTGAAGCTTTCTTT

J: TRBJ1-3
size: .
D: TRBD1
V: TRBV5-6
CDR3: CASSLQGRSGNTIYF
DNA: TGTGCCAGCAGCTTACAGGGGAGATCTGGAAACACCATATATTTT

J: TRBJ1-4
size: .
D: .
V: TRBV7-9
CDR3: CASSRSQGINEKLFF
DNA: TGTGCCAGCAGCCGCTCACAGGGCATCAATGAAAAACTGTTTTTT

J: TRBJ1-2
size: .
D: TRBD1
V: TRBV5-4
CDR3: CASSDPPGQSFYGYTF
DNA: TGTGCCAGCAGCGATCCTCCGGGACAGAGTTTCTATGGCTACACCTTC

J: TRBJ2-1
size: .
D: .
V: TRBV5-5
CDR3: CASRHEGLSSYNEQFF
DNA: TGTGCCAGCAGGCACGAGGGACTGAGCTCCTACAATGAGCAGTTCTTC

J: TRBJ1-1
size: .
D: .
V: TRBV30
CDR3: CAWTGNLITEAFF
DNA: TGTGCCTGGACAGGGAATTTGATCACTGAAGCTTTCTTT

J: TRBJ2-7
size: .
D: .
V: TRBV28
CDR3: CASSLPTGVVQKQYF
DNA: TGTGCCAGCAGTCTCCCCACCGGGGTAGTGCAAAAGCAGTACTTC

J: TRBJ2-7
size: once
D: .
V: TRBV10-3
CDR3: CAISESTGAYEQYF
DNA: TGTGCCATCAGTGAGTCGACAGGCGCCTACGAGCAGTACTTC

J: TRBJ2-7
size: .
D: .
V: TRBV27
CDR3: CASRERGNEQYF
DNA: TGTGCCAGCAGAGAAAGAGGTAACGAGCAGTACTTC

J: TRBJ2-6
size: .
D: .
V: TRBV5-4
CDR3: CASSFPTSGANVLTF
DNA: TGTGCCAGCAGCTTTCCCACCTCTGGGGCCAACGTCCTGACTTTC

J: TRBJ2-7
size: .
D: TRBD2
V: TRBV7-2
CDR3: CASSPRGSSYEQYF
DNA: TGTGCCAGCAGCCCCCGCGGGAGCTCCTACGAGCAGTACTTC

J: TRBJ2-7
size: .
D: TRBD2
V: TRBV5-6
CDR3: CASILSVAGGKFYEQYF
DNA: TGTGCCAGCATCTTGTCGGTAGCGGGAGGGAAGTTCTACGAGCAGTACTTC

J: TRBJ2-3
size: .
D: .
V: TRBV5-1
CDR3: CASSLVGDPRVDTQYF
DNA: TGCGCCAGCAGCTTGGTCGGCGACCCCCGGGTAGATACGCAGTATTTT

J: TRBJ2-7
size: .
D: TRBD1
V: TRBV5-4
CDR3: CASSLALSRTGVYEQYF
DNA: TGTGCCAGCAGCTTGGCCTTGTCGAGGACAGGGGTCTACGAGCAGTACTTC

J: TRBJ2-5
size: .
D: .
V: TRBV29-1
CDR3: CSVEQGQETQYF
DNA: TGCAGCGTTGAACAGGGCCAAGAGACCCAGTACTTC

J: TRBJ1-1
size: .
D: .
V: TRBV5-1
CDR3: CASSFLGTENTEAFF
DNA: TGCGCCAGCAGCTTTCTTGGGACCGAGAACACTGAAGCTTTCTTT